This T cell receptor (beta chain) was captured by sequencing in a study of blood T cell repertoires in COVID-19. Study details: The study drew acute and convalescent COVID-19 samples from the United States, Italy and Spain. The analysed material was cDNA or gDNA that came from T cells, B-cell-depleted T cells, or PBMCs.

The sample holds many counts of this clone. The authors' processing: Amplification with reference gene primers provided the estimates of nucleated cell counts. Measured with immunoSEQ multiplex PCR; TCRdb has only the in-frame clones, and not every one. Clone size and V and J calls were adopted from that table, with D and trimming inferred from the DNA. The repertoire holds about 140,000 clones, with roughly four fifths as singletons. Trimming cost V 1 base and J 0 bases, with 7 bases left between them. CDR1 and CDR2 from the germline V gene are PRHDT and FYEKMQ (reference sequence). The CDR3 runs 16 residues.

Sequencing was done on a sample of peripheral blood. This chain connects TRBV13 to TRBJ2-6; D gene uncertain. The sequence came from a woman over 75 with active or convalescent COVID-19. Here the CDR3 DNA reads TGTGCCAGCAGCTTAGAAGCGTTCTCTGGGGCCAACGTCCTGACTTTC. The encoded protein is CASSLEAFSGANVLTF.